The rows below give T cell receptor beta chains drawn from one sample of a study of blood T cell repertoires in COVID-19. Clones were read by immunoSEQ multiplex PCR, and TCRdb kept only the in-frame ones, dropping some. The sample has about 310,000 clones, 89% seen once. Source material: PBMCs or T cells enriched from blood (not recorded which). All receptors derive from a woman in her forties who had recovered from COVID-19. CDR3s include the opening cysteine and the closing phenylalanine or tryptophan. A D gene is named only where the DNA matches it firmly. Rows may omit the clone size; those that give it use once, few, many or a size class.

cdr3_aa d_call clone_size v_call
CASSKDRGNQPQHF NA NA TRBV21-1
CAISAGETTIYF NA NA TRBV10-3
CASSPSRGTGHEKLFF TRBD1 NA TRBV3-1/TRBV3-2
CASSEQAARNEKLFF NA NA TRBV2
CASREESNGYTF NA NA TRBV7-9
CAAAGARYEQYF NA NA TRBV6-5
CASSPPSSGGETQYF TRBD2 NA TRBV27
CASTLLAGDRGAVF NA few TRBV21-1
CASSRTGLNEQFF NA NA TRBV19
CATGSTGSVRSPLHF TRBD1 NA TRBV3-1/TRBV3-2
CASSHFIEGGAYNEQFF TRBD1 NA TRBV3-1/TRBV3-2
CASSVGDSRETQYF TRBD1 NA TRBV13
CASSSGSYEQYF NA NA TRBV5-5
CASSWGLAGYNEQFF TRBD2 NA TRBV27
CASSPRADYEQYF NA once TRBV5-4
CAWSDRGWSYEQYF TRBD1 NA TRBV30
CASSLGQGYNSPLHF TRBD1 NA TRBV5-4
CASSLRAGNSYNEQFF TRBD2 NA TRBV27
CASSRGPGQFNYGYTF NA NA TRBV7-8
CASSQVGRGRTEAFF NA NA TRBV4-1
CASSRGTSYEQFF TRBD2 NA TRBV7-3
CAISEGTGVGQPQHF TRBD1 NA TRBV10-3
CASSPEGGRGETQYF NA NA TRBV7-9
CASSLFNLGLETGELFF NA NA TRBV7-3
CASSRTSGGARTGELFF TRBD2 NA TRBV6-6
CASSFGGTEAFF NA NA TRBV12-3/TRBV12-4
CSVTDTQQETQYF NA NA TRBV29-1
CASNGVRAYDEQYF NA NA TRBV28
CAWTPLGQMNTEAFF TRBD1 NA TRBV30
CASRLRGTSGYSYNEQFF TRBD2 NA TRBV7-3
CASSPSGGRGFGETQYF NA many TRBV27
CASSVLGHSSGNTIYF NA NA TRBV9
CAWSVSSPQRSPLHF NA NA TRBV30
CASSLSSGGPQETQYF TRBD2 NA TRBV28
CASSQDNYREQFF NA NA TRBV4-3
CASSLWDSRSRTDTQYF TRBD1 NA TRBV27
CASSLEGGSSYNEQFF NA NA TRBV7-9
CASSVAAGDTVYEQYF TRBD2 NA TRBV9
CASSLGLAGTYEQYF TRBD2 NA TRBV7-2
CASSIDRGSNEKLFF TRBD1 NA TRBV19
CASSGSSSGRAGELFF TRBD2 NA TRBV5-4
CASSLLGRDKREQFF TRBD2 few TRBV11-2
CASSFGRRTDQETQYF NA few TRBV6-6
CASSDYRGSYNEQFF TRBD1 NA TRBV19
CASSQDRGTSSQETQYF TRBD2 NA TRBV4-3
CASGGGRNTEAFF NA NA TRBV12-3/TRBV12-4
CASSVDAGGEQYF TRBD2 NA TRBV9